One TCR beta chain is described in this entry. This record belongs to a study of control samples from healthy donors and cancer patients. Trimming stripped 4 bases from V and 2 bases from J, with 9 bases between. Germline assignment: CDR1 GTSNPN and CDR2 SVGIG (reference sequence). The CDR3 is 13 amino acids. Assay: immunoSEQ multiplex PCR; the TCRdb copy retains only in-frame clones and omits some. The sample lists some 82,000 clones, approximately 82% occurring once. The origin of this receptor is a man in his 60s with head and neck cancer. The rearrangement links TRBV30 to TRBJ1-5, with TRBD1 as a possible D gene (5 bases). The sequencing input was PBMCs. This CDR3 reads CAWNRGGNQPQHF. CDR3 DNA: TGTGCCTGGAACAGAGGGGGCAATCAGCCCCAGCATTTT.